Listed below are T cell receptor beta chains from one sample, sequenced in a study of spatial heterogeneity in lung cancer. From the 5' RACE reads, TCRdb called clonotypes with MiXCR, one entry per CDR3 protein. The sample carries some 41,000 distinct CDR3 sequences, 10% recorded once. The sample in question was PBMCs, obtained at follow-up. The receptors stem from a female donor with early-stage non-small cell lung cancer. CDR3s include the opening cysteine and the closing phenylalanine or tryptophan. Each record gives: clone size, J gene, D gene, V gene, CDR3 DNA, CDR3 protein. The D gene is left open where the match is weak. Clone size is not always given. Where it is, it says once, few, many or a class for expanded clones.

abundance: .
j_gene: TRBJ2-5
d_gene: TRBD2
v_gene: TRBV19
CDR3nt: TGTGCCAGTAGTACCGGGACTAGTTTTCAAGAGACCCAGTACTTC
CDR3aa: CASSTGTSFQETQYF

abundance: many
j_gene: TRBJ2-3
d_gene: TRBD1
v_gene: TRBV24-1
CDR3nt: TGTGCCACCAGTGACAGGACAGGCCCTAGCACAGATACGCAGTATTTT
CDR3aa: CATSDRTGPSTDTQYF

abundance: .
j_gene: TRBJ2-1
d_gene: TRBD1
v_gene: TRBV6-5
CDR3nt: TGTGCCAGCAGCCTAACCGGGACAGGGGTATTCGGTGAGCAGTTCTTC
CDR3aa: CASSLTGTGVFGEQFF

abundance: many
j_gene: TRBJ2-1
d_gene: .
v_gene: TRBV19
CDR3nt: TGTGCCAGTAATCGACAGATGTACAATGAGCAGTTCTTC
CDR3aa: CASNRQMYNEQFF

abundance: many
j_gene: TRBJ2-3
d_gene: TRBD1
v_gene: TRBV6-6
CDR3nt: TGTGCCAGCCTTCTTGGGACAGGGGGCACAGATACGCAGTATTTT
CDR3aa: CASLLGTGGTDTQYF

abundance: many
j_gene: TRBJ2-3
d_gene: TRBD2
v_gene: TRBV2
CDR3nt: TGTGCCAGCAGTGTACCCCGAGCGGGGGGGGACACAGATACGCAGTATTTT
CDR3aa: CASSVPRAGGDTDTQYF

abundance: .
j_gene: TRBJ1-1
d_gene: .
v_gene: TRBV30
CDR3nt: TGTGCCTGGAGTGTATATACTGAAGCTTTCTTT
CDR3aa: CAWSVYTEAFF

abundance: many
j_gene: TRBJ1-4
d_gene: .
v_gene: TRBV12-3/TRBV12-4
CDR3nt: TGTGCCAGCAGTCCTCTTATGGGACCTAATGAAAAACTGTTTTTT
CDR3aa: CASSPLMGPNEKLFF

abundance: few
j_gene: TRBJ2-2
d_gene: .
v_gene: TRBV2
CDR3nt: TGTGCCAGCAGTGTTAGTGGCGAAACGGGGGAGCTGTTTTTT
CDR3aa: CASSVSGETGELFF

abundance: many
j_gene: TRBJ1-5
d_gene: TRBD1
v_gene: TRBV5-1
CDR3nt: TGCGCCAGCAGCTACGGACAGGGGGCTTTCAATCAGCCCCAGCATTTT
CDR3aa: CASSYGQGAFNQPQHF

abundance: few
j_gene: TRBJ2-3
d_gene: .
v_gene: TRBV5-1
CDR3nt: TGCGCCAGCAGCTTGGTACAGAGCACAGATACGCAGTATTTT
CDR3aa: CASSLVQSTDTQYF

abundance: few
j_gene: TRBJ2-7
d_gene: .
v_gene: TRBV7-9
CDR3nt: TGTGCCAGCAGCTTTTTCCCCGACGGCCTCTACGAGCAGTACTTC
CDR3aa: CASSFFPDGLYEQYF

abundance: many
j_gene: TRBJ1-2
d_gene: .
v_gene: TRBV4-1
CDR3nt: TGCGCCAGCAGCCAACCGGACAGAGCTAACTATGGCTACACCTTC
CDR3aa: CASSQPDRANYGYTF

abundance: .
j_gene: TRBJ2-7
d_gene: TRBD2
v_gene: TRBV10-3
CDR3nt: TGTGCCATACGGGGGGGGAGGTACGAGCAGTACTTC
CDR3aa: CAIRGGRYEQYF

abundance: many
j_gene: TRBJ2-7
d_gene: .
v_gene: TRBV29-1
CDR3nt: TGCAGCGGTTCCCGGAGTCACGGCAACGAGCAGTACTTC
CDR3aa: CSGSRSHGNEQYF

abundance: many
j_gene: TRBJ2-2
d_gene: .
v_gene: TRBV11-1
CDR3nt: TGTGCCAGCAGCTTAATCCAGGGGCGCGGGGAGCTGTTTTTT
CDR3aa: CASSLIQGRGELFF

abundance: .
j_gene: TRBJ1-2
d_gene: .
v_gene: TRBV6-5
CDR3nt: TGTGCCAGCATAGGGGGAGTATCGAGCTATGGCTACACCTTC
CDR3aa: CASIGGVSSYGYTF

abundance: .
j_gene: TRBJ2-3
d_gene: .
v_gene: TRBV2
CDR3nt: TGTGCCAGCAGTAATCGAGATACGCAGTATTTT
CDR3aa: CASSNRDTQYF

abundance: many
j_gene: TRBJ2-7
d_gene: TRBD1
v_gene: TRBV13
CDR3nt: TGTGCCAGCAGCTTGGTCGGACAGGGGACCCACGAGCAGTACTTC
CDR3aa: CASSLVGQGTHEQYF

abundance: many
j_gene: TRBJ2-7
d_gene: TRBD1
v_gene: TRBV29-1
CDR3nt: TGCAGCGTTGTCGGTCAGGGGGCTCGGGAGCAGTACTTC
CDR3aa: CSVVGQGAREQYF

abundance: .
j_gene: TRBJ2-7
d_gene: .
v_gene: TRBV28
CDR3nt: TGTGCCAGCAGTTTCCTCCAGACCTCACCAGTCTACGAGCAGTACTTC
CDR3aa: CASSFLQTSPVYEQYF

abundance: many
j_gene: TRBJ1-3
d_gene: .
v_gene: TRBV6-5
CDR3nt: TGTGCCAGCAGTTACTCCGGGCTCGGGGGAAACACCATATATTTT
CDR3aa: CASSYSGLGGNTIYF

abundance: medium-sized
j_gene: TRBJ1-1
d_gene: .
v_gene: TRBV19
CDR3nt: TGTGCCAGTAGTATAGATCTTCACTGGAACACTGAAGCTTTCTTT
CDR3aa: CASSIDLHWNTEAFF

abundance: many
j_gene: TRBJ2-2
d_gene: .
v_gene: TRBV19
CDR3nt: TGTGCCAGTAGTATCGGAGAATTAGCCACCGGGGAGCTGTTTTTT
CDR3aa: CASSIGELATGELFF

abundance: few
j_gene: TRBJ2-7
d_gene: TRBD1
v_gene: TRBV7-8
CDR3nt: TGTGCCAGCAGCTTGGACAGGGGGCTGGACGAGCAGTACTTC
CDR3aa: CASSLDRGLDEQYF

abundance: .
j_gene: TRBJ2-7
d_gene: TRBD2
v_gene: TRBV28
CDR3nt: TGTGCCAGCAGCCCCGGGACTAGCGGGGCCGAAGAGTACTTC
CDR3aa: CASSPGTSGAEEYF

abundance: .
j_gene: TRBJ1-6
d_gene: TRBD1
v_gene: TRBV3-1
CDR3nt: TGTGCCAGCAGCCCTCAGAAAGGGGGCAGCTCCTATAATTCATCCCTCCACTTT
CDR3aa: CASSPQKGGSSYNSSLHF

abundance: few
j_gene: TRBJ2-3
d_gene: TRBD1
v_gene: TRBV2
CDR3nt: TGTGCCAGTCATTGGGACAGGGAAGATACGCAGTATTTT
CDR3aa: CASHWDREDTQYF

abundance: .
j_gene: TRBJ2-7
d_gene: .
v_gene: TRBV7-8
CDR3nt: TGTGCCAGCAGCTTAGTCGGTCACAGCTCCTACGAGCAGTACTTC
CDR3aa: CASSLVGHSSYEQYF

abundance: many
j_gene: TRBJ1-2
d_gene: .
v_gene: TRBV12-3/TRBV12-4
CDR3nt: TGTGCCAGCAGTTTGGGCAGGCCCTACTATGGCTACACCTTC
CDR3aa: CASSLGRPYYGYTF

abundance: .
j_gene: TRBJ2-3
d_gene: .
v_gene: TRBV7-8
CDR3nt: TGTGCCAGCAGCCCGGCTGGTGGCTTCAGCGCGGATTTT
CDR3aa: CASSPAGGFSADF

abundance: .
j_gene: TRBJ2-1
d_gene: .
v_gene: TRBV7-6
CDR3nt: TGTGCCAGCAGCAGACTCAGGGGGGCCAATGAGCAGTTCTTC
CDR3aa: CASSRLRGANEQFF

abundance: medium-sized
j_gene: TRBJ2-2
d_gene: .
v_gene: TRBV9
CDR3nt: TGTGCCAGCAGCGTATATGACGGGGAGCTGTTTTTT
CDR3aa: CASSVYDGELFF

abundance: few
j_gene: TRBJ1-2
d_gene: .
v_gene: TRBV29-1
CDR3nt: TGCAGCGTGGGGGTCAGTGGCTATGGCTACACCTTC
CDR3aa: CSVGVSGYGYTF

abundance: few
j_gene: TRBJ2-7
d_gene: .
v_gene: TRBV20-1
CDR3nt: TGCAGCGTGCAAGGAGACCTCACCTACGAGCAGTACTTC
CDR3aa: CSVQGDLTYEQYF

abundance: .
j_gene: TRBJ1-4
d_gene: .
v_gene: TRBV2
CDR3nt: TGTGCCAGCAAGAGGGAGTTACAGGAAAAACTGTTTTTT
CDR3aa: CASKRELQEKLFF

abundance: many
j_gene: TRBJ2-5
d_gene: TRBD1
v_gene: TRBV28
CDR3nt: TGTGCCAGCAGCTTCAGGGGGCAGCCGGAGACCCAGTACTTC
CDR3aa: CASSFRGQPETQYF

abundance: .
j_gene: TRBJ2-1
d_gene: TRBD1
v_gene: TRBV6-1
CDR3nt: TGTGCCAGCAGTGAATTAGGGGACAGGGACTACAATGAGCAGTTCTTC
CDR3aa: CASSELGDRDYNEQFF

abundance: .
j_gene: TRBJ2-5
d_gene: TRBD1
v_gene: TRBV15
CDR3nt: TGTGCCACCAGCAGAGAGGGGACAGGGAAGACCCAGTACTTC
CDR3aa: CATSREGTGKTQYF

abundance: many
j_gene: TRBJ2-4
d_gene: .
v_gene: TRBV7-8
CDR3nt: TGTGCCAGCAGCTTAGCGCGGATGAACATTCAGTACTTC
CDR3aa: CASSLARMNIQYF

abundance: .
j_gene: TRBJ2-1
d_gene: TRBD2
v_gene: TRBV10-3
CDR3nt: TGTGCCATCAGTGTACTAGCGGGGGGGCTTGCGTCCAATGAGCAGTTCTTC
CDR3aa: CAISVLAGGLASNEQFF

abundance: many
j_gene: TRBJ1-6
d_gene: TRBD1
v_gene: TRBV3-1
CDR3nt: TGTGCCAGCAGCCAGCCCCGACAGGGGCTAGGATCACCCCTCCACTTT
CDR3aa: CASSQPRQGLGSPLHF

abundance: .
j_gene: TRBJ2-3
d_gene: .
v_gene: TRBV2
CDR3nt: TGTGCCAGCAGTTCTAAAACTAAGGTCAGCACAGATACGCAGTATTTT
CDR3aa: CASSSKTKVSTDTQYF

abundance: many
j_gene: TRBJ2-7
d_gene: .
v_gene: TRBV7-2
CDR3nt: TGTGCCAGCAGTTCCGGGCCAGCGGCCTACGAGCAGTACTTC
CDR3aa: CASSSGPAAYEQYF

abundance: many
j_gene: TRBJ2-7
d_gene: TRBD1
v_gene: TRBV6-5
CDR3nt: TGTGCCAGCAGCCTCACAGGGGGTCAAAGCTCCTACGAGCAGTACTTC
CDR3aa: CASSLTGGQSSYEQYF

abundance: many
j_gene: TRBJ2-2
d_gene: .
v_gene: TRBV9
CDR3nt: TGTGCCAGCACCCAGTCTGGGGTGAACACCGGGGAGCTGTTTTTT
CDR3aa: CASTQSGVNTGELFF

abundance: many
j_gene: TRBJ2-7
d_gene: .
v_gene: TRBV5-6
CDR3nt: TGTGCCAGCAGCTCCGACGGGGGATACAGGGGCTCCTACGAGCAGTACTTC
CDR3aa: CASSSDGGYRGSYEQYF

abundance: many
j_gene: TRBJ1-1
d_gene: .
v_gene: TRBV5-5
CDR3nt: TGTGCCAGCAGCTTGATCGTGAACACTGAAGCTTTCTTT
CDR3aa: CASSLIVNTEAFF

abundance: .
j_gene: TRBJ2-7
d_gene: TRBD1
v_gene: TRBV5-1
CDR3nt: TGCGCCAGCAGCTTGTTGGGACAGGGGCCCTACGAGCAGTACTTC
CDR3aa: CASSLLGQGPYEQYF

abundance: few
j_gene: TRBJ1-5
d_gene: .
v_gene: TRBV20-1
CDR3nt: TGCAGTGCTAGAGTGTCGGGGTTGGTCAATCAGCCCCAGCATTTT
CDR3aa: CSARVSGLVNQPQHF

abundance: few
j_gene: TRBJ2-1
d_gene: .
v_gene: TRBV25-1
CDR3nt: TGTGCCAGCAGTGAATCCGGGTCCTACAATGAGCAGTTCTTC
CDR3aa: CASSESGSYNEQFF

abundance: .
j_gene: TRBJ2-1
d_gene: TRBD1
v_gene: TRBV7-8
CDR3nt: TGTGCCAGCAGCACTAGGACAGGTACGGGTGAGCAGTTCTTC
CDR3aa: CASSTRTGTGEQFF

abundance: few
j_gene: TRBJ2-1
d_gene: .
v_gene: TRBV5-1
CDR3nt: TGCGCCAGCAGCTTGGTGCAGTCCAATGAGCAGTTCTTC
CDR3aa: CASSLVQSNEQFF

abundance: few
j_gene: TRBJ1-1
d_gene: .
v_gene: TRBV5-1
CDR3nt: TGCGCCAGCAGCTTGAAGGGGAACACTGAAGCTTTCTTT
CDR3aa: CASSLKGNTEAFF

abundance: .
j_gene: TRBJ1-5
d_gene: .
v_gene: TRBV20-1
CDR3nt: TGCGGTGCTAGCAATGTCAAGACTAGCAATCAGCCCCAGCATTTT
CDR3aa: CGASNVKTSNQPQHF

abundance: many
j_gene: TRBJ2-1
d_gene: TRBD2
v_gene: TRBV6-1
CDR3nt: TGTGCCAGCAGGGGACTAGCGGGGGGTTACAATGAGCAGTTCTTC
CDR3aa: CASRGLAGGYNEQFF